These T cell receptor beta chains were read from a single sample in a study of blood T cell repertoires in COVID-19. The assay was immunoSEQ multiplex PCR, and TCRdb's table has in-frame clones only and misses some. The table lists fewer than 300,000 clones, 85% of them singletons. Sequencing input: peripheral blood. Every receptor here comes from a human donor in a cohort sampled during active COVID-19. The CDR3 runs from the conserved cysteine through the conserved F or W. The D gene is left open where the match is weak. Clone sizes are given selectively: once, few, many, or a class where the clone is expanded.

v_call: TRBV2
clone_size: NA
d_call: TRBD2
j_call: TRBJ2-7
cdr3_aa: CASSDVAGAAYEQYF
cdr3_nt: TGTGCCAGCAGTGATGTAGCGGGAGCGGCCTACGAGCAGTACTTC

v_call: TRBV18
clone_size: NA
d_call: NA
j_call: TRBJ1-1
cdr3_aa: CASSERRVRNTEAFF
cdr3_nt: TGTGCCAGCTCAGAAAGGAGGGTTCGGAACACTGAAGCTTTCTTT

v_call: TRBV14
clone_size: NA
d_call: NA
j_call: TRBJ2-7
cdr3_aa: CASSQETPQRTYEQYF
cdr3_nt: TGTGCCAGCAGCCAAGAAACCCCCCAGAGGACCTACGAGCAGTACTTC

v_call: TRBV6-5
clone_size: NA
d_call: NA
j_call: TRBJ1-6
cdr3_aa: CASRQLSSYNSPLHF
cdr3_nt: TGTGCCAGCCGACAGTTGAGCTCCTATAATTCACCCCTCCACTTT

v_call: TRBV2
clone_size: NA
d_call: NA
j_call: TRBJ1-2
cdr3_aa: CASSEIPGYYGYTF
cdr3_nt: TGTGCCAGCAGTGAGATACCGGGATACTATGGCTACACCTTC

v_call: TRBV3-1/TRBV3-2
clone_size: NA
d_call: TRBD2
j_call: TRBJ2-1
cdr3_aa: CASSPTSGRYNEQFF
cdr3_nt: TGTGCCAGCAGCCCGACTAGCGGGAGGTACAATGAGCAGTTCTTC

v_call: TRBV7-2
clone_size: NA
d_call: NA
j_call: TRBJ1-1
cdr3_aa: CASNNRGIDTEAFF
cdr3_nt: TGTGCCAGCAACAACCGGGGAATTGACACTGAAGCTTTCTTT

v_call: TRBV7-2
clone_size: NA
d_call: NA
j_call: TRBJ2-2
cdr3_aa: CASSLGGTLAPGELFF
cdr3_nt: TGTGCCAGCAGCTTAGGAGGTACCCTAGCCCCCGGGGAGCTGTTTTTT

v_call: TRBV5-6
clone_size: NA
d_call: NA
j_call: TRBJ1-5
cdr3_aa: CASSVDGSGQPQHF
cdr3_nt: TGTGCCAGCAGCGTGGACGGGTCCGGGCAGCCCCAGCATTTT

v_call: TRBV16
clone_size: NA
d_call: TRBD1
j_call: TRBJ1-4
cdr3_aa: CASRATGAPNEKLFF
cdr3_nt: TGTGCCAGCAGGGCGACAGGGGCCCCTAATGAAAAACTGTTTTTT

v_call: TRBV5-1
clone_size: NA
d_call: TRBD2
j_call: TRBJ2-7
cdr3_aa: CASRGGGRTSGPYEQYF
cdr3_nt: TGCGCCAGCAGAGGAGGGGGAAGGACTAGCGGACCTTACGAGCAGTACTTC

v_call: TRBV7-7
clone_size: NA
d_call: TRBD1
j_call: TRBJ2-7
cdr3_aa: CASSPIGGQGAYEQYF
cdr3_nt: TGTGCCAGCAGCCCCATTGGGGGACAGGGGGCGTACGAGCAGTACTTC

v_call: TRBV2
clone_size: NA
d_call: NA
j_call: TRBJ2-1
cdr3_aa: CASRQGMNNEQFF
cdr3_nt: TGTGCCAGCAGGCAGGGGATGAACAATGAGCAGTTCTTC

v_call: TRBV5-1
clone_size: NA
d_call: NA
j_call: TRBJ1-2
cdr3_aa: CASSRDITSRTGGYTF
cdr3_nt: TGCGCCAGCAGCCGGGACATCACCTCTCGGACGGGAGGCTACACCTTC

v_call: TRBV19
clone_size: NA
d_call: NA
j_call: TRBJ2-1
cdr3_aa: CASRILGGTGYNEQFF
cdr3_nt: TGTGCCAGTAGGATCCTCGGGGGTACGGGATACAATGAGCAGTTCTTC

v_call: TRBV25-1
clone_size: NA
d_call: TRBD2
j_call: TRBJ2-1
cdr3_aa: CASSEPAGGLYNEQFF
cdr3_nt: TGTGCCAGCAGTGAACCAGCGGGAGGGCTGTACAATGAGCAGTTCTTC

v_call: TRBV7-9
clone_size: once
d_call: NA
j_call: TRBJ2-2
cdr3_aa: CASSLLSGPTGELFF
cdr3_nt: TGTGCCAGCAGCTTACTATCTGGTCCCACCGGGGAGCTGTTTTTT

v_call: TRBV7-9
clone_size: NA
d_call: NA
j_call: TRBJ2-2
cdr3_aa: CASSLTTPGNTGELFF
cdr3_nt: TGTGCCAGCAGCTTAACGACTCCGGGGAACACCGGGGAGCTGTTTTTT

v_call: TRBV27
clone_size: NA
d_call: NA
j_call: TRBJ2-5
cdr3_aa: CASSYQPPGRKQETQYF
cdr3_nt: TGTGCCAGCAGTTACCAGCCCCCCGGGAGAAAACAAGAGACCCAGTACTTC

v_call: TRBV5-1
clone_size: NA
d_call: NA
j_call: TRBJ1-2
cdr3_aa: CASSQQGGANYGYTF
cdr3_nt: TGCGCCAGCAGCCAACAAGGGGGTGCTAACTATGGCTACACCTTC

v_call: TRBV19
clone_size: NA
d_call: TRBD1
j_call: TRBJ1-5
cdr3_aa: CASRVGQYSNQPQHF
cdr3_nt: TGTGCCAGTAGAGTGGGACAGTATAGCAATCAGCCCCAGCATTTT

v_call: TRBV27
clone_size: NA
d_call: TRBD1
j_call: TRBJ1-6
cdr3_aa: CASTMDRVNSPLHF
cdr3_nt: TGTGCCAGCACCATGGACAGGGTCAATTCACCCCTCCACTTT

v_call: TRBV9
clone_size: NA
d_call: TRBD2
j_call: TRBJ2-2
cdr3_aa: CASSVAPGLAGEWGNTGELFF
cdr3_nt: TGTGCCAGCAGCGTAGCCCCGGGACTAGCGGGAGAGTGGGGGAACACCGGGGAGCTGTTTTTT

v_call: TRBV4-1
clone_size: once
d_call: NA
j_call: TRBJ1-2
cdr3_aa: CASSQAQGYGYTF
cdr3_nt: TGCGCCAGCAGCCAAGCCCAGGGCTATGGCTACACCTTC

v_call: TRBV7-2
clone_size: once
d_call: NA
j_call: TRBJ1-3
cdr3_aa: CASSLDGNSGNTIYF
cdr3_nt: TGTGCCAGCAGCCTAGACGGGAACTCTGGAAACACCATATATTTT

v_call: TRBV5-8
clone_size: once
d_call: NA
j_call: TRBJ1-1
cdr3_aa: CASSLWDFSTEAFF
cdr3_nt: TGTGCCAGCAGCTTGTGGGACTTTAGCACTGAAGCTTTCTTT

v_call: TRBV6-1
clone_size: NA
d_call: TRBD2
j_call: TRBJ2-2
cdr3_aa: CASSDFFTSVDTGELFF
cdr3_nt: TGTGCCAGCAGTGATTTCTTTACTAGCGTGGACACCGGGGAGCTGTTTTTT

v_call: TRBV24-1
clone_size: NA
d_call: NA
j_call: TRBJ1-4
cdr3_aa: CATSESATNEKLFF
cdr3_nt: TGTGCCACCAGTGAGTCAGCAACTAATGAAAAACTGTTTTTT

v_call: TRBV7-2
clone_size: once
d_call: NA
j_call: TRBJ2-1
cdr3_aa: CASSSARFEQFF
cdr3_nt: TGTGCCAGCAGCAGCGCCCGGTTTGAGCAGTTCTTC

v_call: TRBV28
clone_size: NA
d_call: TRBD2
j_call: TRBJ2-3
cdr3_aa: CASSSPGLVIDTQYF
cdr3_nt: TGTGCCAGCAGTTCGCCGGGACTAGTAATAGATACGCAGTATTTT

v_call: TRBV7-7
clone_size: NA
d_call: NA
j_call: TRBJ1-1
cdr3_aa: CASSLLQGQGEAFF
cdr3_nt: TGTGCCAGCAGCTTATTACAGGGCCAGGGGGAAGCTTTCTTT